What follows are 19 T cell receptor beta chains derived from one specimen sequenced in a study of cytomegalovirus exposure and HLA in healthy donors (dated by TCRdb to 2017 to 2019). The method behind the library was the immunoSEQ multiplex PCR assay. For the multiplex PCR, a mixture combining 60 forward primers for TCR Vbeta segments and 13 reverse primers for TCR Jbeta segments was used. Drawn from immuneACCESS, this table holds only the in-frame rearrangements with V and J called that TCRdb kept. Clones are partly lost; checked studies trace under half to an unresolved V gene and leave the rest unexplained. The sample yields 110,000 to 150,000 clones; around four fifths were counted once. About 2.2% of the sample lies in the top ten. Sequencing was carried out using PBMCs. These receptors were collected from a man aged 30-40 years in good health and CMV-seronegative.

The rearrangement joins TRBV10-1 to TRBJ1-1; D perhaps matches TRBD1 (5 bases). V lost 3 bases and J 7 bases, leaving 9 bases between the germline ends. CDR3 length: 12 residues. CDR1 is WNHNN, CDR2 SYGVQD, per germline (reference sequence). The CDR3 nucleotides are TGCGCCAGCAGTGAAGCGGGGGTTGAAGCTTTCTTT. As protein: CASSEAGVEAFF.

This chain links TRBV2 with TRBJ1-2, with TRBD1 matching 8 bases. Germline V gene lookup returns CDR1 SNHLY and CDR2 FYNNEI. V gave up 8 bases and J gave up 7 bases; unmatched junction bases: 9. The CDR3 consists of 13 residues. CDR3 nucleotide sequence: TGTGCCAGCCGACCGACAGGGGTCGGTGGCTACACCTTC. As protein: CASRPTGVGGYTF.

The rearrangement uses TRBV19 and TRBJ2-1; 9 bases match TRBD2. This CDR3 contains 13 residues. The junction had 4 bases not matched to a gene; V was cut back by 9 bases and J by 4 bases. CDR1 and CDR2 from the germline V gene are LNHDA and SQIVND (reference sequence). The CDR3 bases are TGTGCCAGCGGACTAGCGCCATACAATGAGCAGTTCTTC. Its translation: CASGLAPYNEQFF.

The chain employs TRBV11-2 and TRBJ2-5, with 7 nucleotides matching TRBD2. The CDR3 loop spans 16 amino acids. Per germline, CDR1 SGHAT and CDR2 FQNNGV. The V gene end was trimmed by 1 base and the J gene end by 1 base; junction bases not matched to a gene: 6. CDR3 sequence reads: CASSLGGSGIQETQYF. The DNA for the CDR3 is TGTGCCAGCAGCTTAGGGGGCAGCGGGATCCAAGAGACCCAGTACTTC.

This chain joins TRBV11-3 and TRBJ2-5; TRBD1 matches at 7 bases. The CDR3 has 13 residues. CDR1 is SGHNT and CDR2 is YENEEA in the germline V gene. After removal of 5 bases from V and 4 bases from J, the junction contained 4 bases not matched to a gene. The CDR3 sequence is CASSQQGLETQYF. CDR3 sequence (DNA): TGTGCCAGCAGCCAACAGGGGTTAGAGACCCAGTACTTC.

V usage is TRBV5-1 and J usage is TRBJ1-1; 9 nucleotides align to TRBD1. Germline V gene data show CDR1 as SGHRS and CDR2 as YFSETQ. V lost 4 bases, J lost 7 bases, and 8 bases stayed unmatched. The CDR3 extends over 14 amino acids. DNA of the CDR3: TGCGCCAGCAGCCTGGAGGGACAGGGAAATGAAGCTTTCTTT. Its protein is CASSLEGQGNEAFF. The variable domain in full, with the rest retrieved from reference TRBV5-1 and TRBJ1-1, is KAGVTQTPRYLIKTRGQQVTLSCSPISGHRSVSWYQQTPGQGLQFLFEYFSETQRNKGNFPGRFSGRQFSNSRSEMNVSTLELGDSALYLCASSLEGQGNEAFFGQGTRLTVV.

The rearrangement joins TRBV2 to TRBJ1-1; D gene uncertain. Per germline, CDR1 SNHLY and CDR2 FYNNEI. The V gene lost 7 bases and the J gene lost 0 bases, with 9 bases spanning the gap. The CDR3 has 13 residues. The CDR3 sequence is CASKRLMNTEAFF. The CDR3 DNA sequence: TGTGCCAGCAAGCGTCTTATGAACACTGAAGCTTTCTTT.

J is TRBJ2-2 and V is TRBV2; TRBD1 agrees at 7 bases. Per the germline V gene, CDR1 is SNHLY and CDR2 is FYNNEI. V was clipped by 7 bases and J by 4 bases; unmatched bases: 9. The CDR3 has 15 residues. This CDR3 is CASNPRTGGTGELFF. For the CDR3, the DNA is TGTGCCAGCAACCCAAGGACAGGCGGCACCGGGGAGCTGTTTTTT.

V is TRBV4-2 and J is TRBJ2-1; 12 nucleotides line up with TRBD2. Per germline, CDR1 LGHNA and CDR2 YNFKEQ. The CDR3 is 19 residues long. J gave up 2 bases and V 0 bases, and 8 bases lay outside the gene matches. CDR3 loop: CASSQEFASGGEPYNEQFF. For the CDR3, the DNA is TGTGCCAGCAGCCAAGAGTTTGCTAGCGGGGGGGAGCCCTACAATGAGCAGTTCTTC.

This clone was counted a single time. The CDR3 nucleotides read TGCGCCAGCAGTGGAATCGGGGGAGGGGCCGGGGAGCTGTTTTTT. As protein: CASSGIGGGAGELFF. The chain carries TRBV4-1 and TRBJ2-2, with TRBD2 matching 7 bases. This CDR3 has 15 residues. The V gene's germline CDR1 is MGHRA and CDR2 YSYEKL. The V segment lost 6 bases and the J segment 6 bases; nucleotides outside the gene matches: 10.

This clone was picked up a small number of times. The J gene is TRBJ2-5, the V gene TRBV5-4, with 7 bases identical to TRBD2. This CDR3 spans 14 amino acids. V lost 0 bases, J lost 3 bases, and 2 bases stayed unmatched. CDR1 and CDR2 from the germline V gene are SGHNT and YYREEE (reference sequence). The CDR3 DNA reads TGTGCCAGCAGCTTGGGCGGGGGTAAAGAGACCCAGTACTTC. This encodes CASSLGGGKETQYF.

The chain recombines TRBV28 with TRBJ2-7; unclear D gene. Germline V CDR1 and CDR2: MDHEN, SYDVKM. Trimming removed 3 bases at V and 3 bases at J, with 12 bases between. The CDR3 totals 14 residues. In nucleotides, the CDR3 is TGTGCCAGCAGTTTTACAGATCAATTCTACGAGCAGTACTTC. Protein sequence: CASSFTDQFYEQYF.

The chain recombines TRBV6-5 with TRBJ2-7; 9 bases match TRBD2. The J segment lost 2 bases and the V segment lost 0 bases, leaving 5 bases of the junction unmatched. Germline V lookup: CDR1 MNHEY, CDR2 SVGAGI. This CDR3 is built from 16 residues. DNA of the CDR3: TGTGCCAGCAGTTACTCGTCTAGCGGGGTCACCTACGAGCAGTACTTC. Its protein is CASSYSSSGVTYEQYF.

The rearrangement links TRBV30 to TRBJ2-7, with D possibly being TRBD1 (6 bases). The germline V gene encodes CDR1 GTSNPN and CDR2 SVGIG (reference sequence). The CDR3 length is 12 residues. The V gene lost 3 bases and the J gene lost 7 bases, with 13 bases spanning the gap. The chain's CDR3 is CAWSDQGMEQYF. As DNA, the CDR3 is TGTGCCTGGAGCGACCAGGGGATGGAGCAGTACTTC.

The chain employs TRBV5-4 and TRBJ2-3, with 15 bases identical to TRBD2. Trimming removed 4 bases from V and 0 bases from J; junction bases left unmatched: 9. CDR1 SGHNT and CDR2 YYREEE come from the germline V gene (reference sequence). This CDR3 is built from 19 residues. CDR3 in DNA: TGTGCCAGCAGCAGACCGGGACTAGCGGGGGGACCTAGCACAGATACGCAGTATTTT. It is translated as CASSRPGLAGGPSTDTQYF. Full variable domain (missing parts from reference TRBV5-4 and TRBJ2-3): ETGVTQSPTHLIKTRGQQVTLRCSSQSGHNTVSWYQQALGQGPQFIFQYYREEENGRGNFPPRFSGLQFPNYSSELNVNALELDDSALYLCASSRPGLAGGPSTDTQYFGPGTRLTVL.

This sequence joins TRBV28 and TRBJ2-7; 12 positions agree with TRBD1. The length of the CDR3 is 16 residues. CDR1 and CDR2 from the germline V gene are MDHEN and SYDVKM. V shed 7 bases and J 4 bases; nucleotides not matched to a gene: 11. The CDR3 loop reads CASIPPQGQGAYEQYF. The CDR3 bases are TGTGCCAGCATCCCCCCCCAGGGACAGGGGGCTTACGAGCAGTACTTC.

The chain employs TRBV19 and TRBJ1-6; a weak D match, TRBD1 (6 bases). There are 14 residues in the CDR3. V was cut by 6 bases and J by 7 bases, with 13 bases left in between. CDR1 is LNHDA and CDR2 is SQIVND in the germline V gene (reference sequence). CDR3 nucleotides: TGTGCCAGTAGAACGGACAGTTTAAATTCACCCCTCCACTTT. Translating gives CASRTDSLNSPLHF.

This sequence joins TRBV19 and TRBJ2-1; possible D gene TRBD2, 6 bases. Germline V gives CDR1 LNHDA, CDR2 SQIVND (reference sequence). CDR3 size: 14 residues. With 7 bases removed from V and 7 bases from J, the gap between germline ends came to 17 bases. The CDR3 here is CASTLTGVENEQFF. The CDR3 region has the DNA TGTGCCAGTACGTTGACGGGGGTTGAGAATGAGCAGTTCTTC.

The chain is built from TRBV19 and TRBJ1-1; D may be TRBD1 (6 bases). Deletions cut 7 bases from V and 1 base from J, with 10 bases between. There are 13 residues in the CDR3. Per germline, CDR1 LNHDA and CDR2 SQIVND (reference sequence). The CDR3 sequence is CASTSTGNTEAFF. CDR3 DNA: TGTGCCAGTACATCGACAGGGAACACTGAAGCTTTCTTT.